The 15 T cell receptor beta chains below come from one sample, sequenced in a study of tumor-infiltrating lymphocytes in primary liver carcinoma. Reverse transcription of about 0.5 ug total RNA with a constant-region primer produced TCR beta cDNA. Nested multiplex PCR, run for three rounds with slightly modified ARM-PCR, yielded TCR beta libraries. A C-beta reverse primer was combined with TRBV1-TRBV30 forward primers in the first two PCR rounds, and each round had approximately 10 cycles. TCRdb recomputed calls from the multiplex PCR reads with MiXCR, one row per CDR3 protein. The sample carries about 100,000 distinct CDR3 sequences, about 67% recorded once. Co-extracting RNA and DNA was done with roughly 17-34 mg of unsorted bulk tissue as input. The sample consisted of liver tumor tissue from sampling region 2. Subset specified: tumor region T2, inferior pole. These TCRs come from an older woman with primary liver carcinoma and hepatitis B virus infection.

The rearrangement links TRBV11-2 to TRBJ2-1; weak D call: TRBD2 (5 bases). The germline V gene encodes CDR1 SGHAT and CDR2 FQNNGV. The length of the CDR3 is 14 residues. V lost 6 bases and J 12 bases, leaving 21 bases between the germline ends. The CDR3 reads CASSPDLWYRVQFF. The CDR3 DNA sequence: TGTGCCAGCAGTCCGGACTTGTGGTATAGGGTGCAGTTCTTC.

Within the sample, this clonotype is medium-sized. For the CDR3, the DNA is TGTGCCAGCAGCTTATACGGGCTAGCGGGGTTCTTC. The encoded protein is CASSLYGLAGFF. V gene TRBV11-2 combines with J gene TRBJ2-1; 8 nucleotides match TRBD2. This CDR3 has 12 residues. Trimming cost V 2 bases and J 15 bases; bases outside gene matches: 6. Germline CDR1 reads SGHAT; CDR2 reads FQNNGV.

The genes are TRBV29-1 and TRBJ1-4, with a weak D call TRBD1 (5 bases). This CDR3 spans 16 amino acids. The germline gives CDR1 SQVTM, CDR2 ANQGSEA. The V gene lost 5 bases and the J gene lost 4 bases, with 20 bases spanning the gap. This CDR3 is CSVLLFGGGLNEKLFF. The DNA for the CDR3 is TGCAGCGTTTTGTTATTCGGTGGGGGACTTAATGAAAAACTGTTTTTT.

Concerning this clonotype: One end of the junction is discordant with germline, which a read error may explain. The chain has TRBV11-1 and TRBJ2-1; 13 nucleotides agree with TRBD2. The CDR3 is 17 residues long. In germline, CDR1 is SGHAT, CDR2 FQDESV (reference sequence). CDR3 residues: CGSSLSTSGRGWSEQFF. For the CDR3, the DNA is TGTGGCAGCAGCCTCTCAACTAGCGGGAGGGGATGGAGTGAGCAGTTCTTC.

This clonotype was counted a single time. The V gene is TRBV4-2, the J gene TRBJ2-7, with a weak D call TRBD1 (6 bases). V lost 5 bases, J lost 2 bases, and 13 bases lay in between. Germline CDR1 reads LGHNA; CDR2 reads YNFKEQ. The CDR3 loop spans 14 amino acids. CDR3 in DNA: TGTGCCAGCAGCGTGACGGACAGTCCCTACGAGCAGTACTTC. Translation: CASSVTDSPYEQYF.

Comment on this clonotype: The junction and the germline gene differ at one end; a read error may be behind it. The V gene is TRBV29-1, the J gene TRBJ1-1; tentatively, D is TRBD1 (5 bases). Per the germline V gene, CDR1 is SQVTM and CDR2 is ANQGSEA. The CDR3 loop spans 13 amino acids. CDR3 nucleotides: TGCAGCGTCAAACAGGTGGACGACACAGAAGCTTTCTTT. Translation: CSVKQVDDTEAFF.

This clonotype was seen only once. The J gene is TRBJ2-1, the V gene TRBV12-5, with a possible D match to TRBD2 (5 bases). Trimming pared 0 bases from V and 5 bases from J, leaving 14 bases between. Germline V gene data show CDR1 as LGHNT and CDR2 as FRNRAP. The CDR3 has 16 residues. The CDR3 nucleotides read TGTGCTAGTGGTTTGGTAAGGTCGCGAGCGGACAATGAGCAGTTCTTC. This translates into CASGLVRSRADNEQFF.

The rearrangement joins TRBV10-3 to TRBJ2-1, with 12 positions matching TRBD2. With 3 bases clipped from V and 10 bases from J, the junction kept 7 bases outside the gene matches. This CDR3 is 15 amino acids long. The V gene's germline CDR1 is ENHRY and CDR2 SYGVKD. CDR3 DNA sequence: TGTGCCATCAGTGAACTAGCGGGAGGAAGCGACGAGCAGTTCTTC. Encoded protein: CAISELAGGSDEQFF.

Details on this clonotype: This CDR3 is missing its conserved last phenylalanine or tryptophan, likely due to a read error. V usage is TRBV29-1 and J usage is TRBJ2-7; 12 bases fit TRBD2. Germline CDR1 and CDR2: SQVTM and ANQGSEA. CDR3 length equals 14 residues. CDR3 coding DNA: TGCAGTGTTGCCCTAGGGACTAGCGGGTACGAGCAGTACCTC. Its translation: CSVALGTSGYEQYL.

With regard to this clonotype: The junction departs from the called germline gene at one end, perhaps through a read error. CDR3 amino acids: CAISVGEGTDTQYF. The CDR3, as DNA: TGTGCCATCAGTGTGGGGGAAGGCACGGATACGCAGTATTTT. The chain employs TRBV10-3 and TRBJ2-3, with D possibly called TRBD1 or TRBD2 (5 bases each). Germline values: CDR1 ENHRY, CDR2 SYGVKD. CDR3 length equals 14 residues.

The chain links TRBV5-1 to TRBJ2-7; D tentatively fits TRBD1 or TRBD2 (5 bases each). The V gene lost 7 bases and the J gene lost 3 bases, with 20 bases spanning the gap. CDR1 is SGHRS and CDR2 is YFSETQ in the germline V gene. The CDR3 extends over 15 amino acids. In DNA, the CDR3 is TGCGCCAGCGGCCCCGGGACGATGAGCTTCTACGAGCAGTACTTC. Translating it yields CASGPGTMSFYEQYF.

The table lists this clonotype with many counts. Given a much more abundant clone one base away, this may be a read error. This chain links TRBV6-1 with TRBJ1-4, with 7 bases that match TRBD1. In germline, CDR1 is MNHNS, CDR2 SASEGT. The CDR3 is 18 residues long. The junction had 7 bases not matched to a gene; V was cut back by 0 bases and J by 0 bases. The CDR3 coding sequence is TGTGCCAGCAGTGAAGCTGGTACAGGGGCCTCAACTAATGAAAAACTGTTTTTT. As protein: CASSEAGTGASTNEKLFF.

As to this clonotype: A read error may be the cause here, since a much bigger clone is one base away. The chain is built from TRBV5-6 and TRBJ1-1; 9 nucleotides match TRBD1. With 2 bases clipped from V and 3 bases from J, the junction kept 5 bases outside the gene matches. Per germline, CDR1 SGHDT and CDR2 YYEEEE. The CDR3 length is 15 residues. The CDR3 loop reads CASSFWDRAYTEAFF. CDR3 DNA: TGTGCCAGCAGCTTTTGGGACAGGGCTTACACTGAAGCTTTCTTT.

This clonotype is judged large. The chain uses TRBV11-2 and TRBJ2-1, with D tentatively TRBD2 (5 bases). This CDR3 has 15 residues. CDR1 and CDR2 (germline): SGHAT, FQNNGV. The V gene lost 3 bases and the J gene lost 5 bases, with 14 bases spanning the gap. The CDR3, as DNA: TGTGCCAGCAGCTTGCCGGGATTATGGGACAATGAGCAGTTCTTC. It specifies CASSLPGLWDNEQFF.

On this clonotype itself: Its ends do not fully match the called genes, so a read error is possible. J is TRBJ2-3 and V is TRBV11-2; 9 nucleotides agree with TRBD2. Per germline, CDR1 SGHAT and CDR2 FQNNGV. The CDR3 covers 17 residues. CDR3 in DNA: TGTAGCAGCAGCTTTTTAGCGGGAGTGATCGGCACGGATACGCAGTATTTT. It translates to CSSSFLAGVIGTDTQYF.